A selection of T cell receptor beta chains follows, all from one sample in a study of T cells in Graves' hyperthyroidism and ophthalmopathy. Using its own MiXCR run on the multiplex PCR reads, TCRdb lists one record per CDR3 protein. The data hold some 700,000 distinct CDR3 sequences, with approximately 15% observed a single time. The material sequenced was blood. The receptor set was obtained from a man aged 50-60 years with Graves' hyperthyroidism. CDR3s include the opening cysteine and the closing phenylalanine or tryptophan. The D gene is left open where the match is weak. Not all rows give a size; the values are once, few, many and, for expanded clones, a class.

v_gene	j_gene	d_gene	abundance	CDR3aa	CDR3nt
TRBV20-1	TRBJ2-3	-	-	CSASWGVPTDTQYF	TGCAGTGCTTCTTGGGGAGTCCCCACAGATACGCAGTATTTT
TRBV2	TRBJ2-4	-	many	CASRAGFQNIQYF	TGTGCCAGCAGGGCGGGGTTCCAAAACATTCAGTACTTC
TRBV12-3/TRBV12-4	TRBJ2-1	-	many	CASSFFAGNNEQFF	TGTGCCAGCAGTTTTTTCGCGGGGAACAATGAGCAGTTCTTC
TRBV28	TRBJ2-7	TRBD1	-	CASSTQGPRYEQYF	TGTGCCAGCAGTACACAGGGGCCCCGCTACGAGCAGTACTTC
TRBV5-1	TRBJ2-1	TRBD1	-	CASRQRDRGSYNEQFF	TGCGCCAGCCGCCAAAGGGACAGGGGGAGCTACAATGAGCAGTTCTTC
TRBV19	TRBJ2-7	-	-	CASSMEGRVYEQYF	TGTGCCAGTAGTATGGAGGGACGGGTCTACGAGCAGTACTTC
TRBV14	TRBJ2-1	TRBD2	few	CASSQVASGRFDEQFF	TGTGCCAGCAGCCAAGTAGCTAGCGGGAGATTCGATGAGCAGTTCTTC
TRBV5-1	TRBJ2-7	TRBD2	few	CASSLEGTSGILPYEQYF	TGCGCCAGCAGCTTGGAGGGGACTAGCGGGATCCTCCCCTACGAGCAGTACTTC
TRBV10-3	TRBJ2-3	TRBD2	-	CAISPGTSGIRRPTDTQYF	TGTGCCATCAGTCCCGGGACTAGCGGGATACGGCGCCCCACAGATACGCAGTATTTT
TRBV20-1	TRBJ1-5	-	few	CSAKHGNSYSNQPQHF	TGCAGTGCCAAACATGGGAACAGTTATAGCAATCAGCCCCAGCATTTT
TRBV15	TRBJ1-2	TRBD1	few	CATSRSGAGGRGYTF	TGTGCCACCAGCAGATCGGGGGCAGGGGGGCGGGGCTACACCTTC
TRBV28	TRBJ1-1	-	-	CASSAAGQTEAFF	TGTGCCAGCAGCGCGGCAGGGCAAACTGAAGCTTTCTTT
TRBV2	TRBJ2-3	-	many	CASSETDTQYF	TGTGCCAGCAGTGAGACAGATACGCAGTATTTT
TRBV24-1	TRBJ2-5	-	many	CATSDTTYQETQYF	TGTGCCACCAGTGATACGACGTACCAAGAGACCCAGTACTTC
TRBV7-9	TRBJ2-3	TRBD2	-	CASELYLQARTSGRDTQYF	TGTGCCAGCGAACTCTACCTACAAGCTCGGACTAGCGGGAGGGATACGCAGTATTTT
TRBV5-1	TRBJ1-1	-	-	CASSLYGRPSENTEAFF	TGCGCCAGCAGCCTTTACGGACGGCCGTCCGAGAACACTGAAGCTTTCTTT